This is a list of T cell receptor beta chains from one sample in a study of post-analysis software for immune sequencing data. TCRdb re-called the PCR reads through MiXCR, storing one row per CDR3 protein. The sample lists approximately 770,000 distinct CDR3 sequences; more than 45% were seen once. The sequenced sample was blood. These receptors were taken from a girl aged 5 to 17 with multiple sclerosis. Each CDR3 is given with its conserved first and last residue. D genes are given only for firm matches. A clone size is listed for some rows: how often the clone was seen (once, few, many), or a class if it is expanded.

V	size	J	D	CDR3	DNA
TRBV25-1	.	TRBJ2-6	.	CASRGGSLSSNVLTF	TGTGCCAGCAGGGGGGGTTCCCTTTCTTCCAACGTCCTGACTTTC
TRBV7-9	.	TRBJ2-3	.	CASSSNRADTQYF	TGTGCCAGCAGCTCCAATCGGGCAGATACGCAGTATTTT
TRBV7-9	few	TRBJ2-4	.	CASSSLRELAKNIQYF	TGTGCCAGCAGCTCGCTCCGGGAGCTAGCCAAAAACATTCAGTACTTC
TRBV4-1	few	TRBJ1-2	.	CASSQEPGAVNYGYTF	TGCGCCAGCAGCCAAGAGCCGGGGGCCGTTAACTATGGCTACACCTTC
TRBV15	.	TRBJ2-7	.	CATGGQPPLSEQYF	TGTGCCACCGGGGGACAACCTCCACTCTCCGAGCAGTACTTC
TRBV6-6	few	TRBJ1-2	.	CASSSSRGYGYTF	TGTGCCAGCAGTTCCTCTAGGGGGTATGGCTACACCTTC
TRBV7-9	few	TRBJ2-5	.	CASSSRVDAFGTQYF	TGTGCCAGCAGCTCCCGGGTCGACGCCTTCGGGACCCAGTACTTC
TRBV6-5	.	TRBJ2-7	.	CASSYGTGHEQYF	TGTGCCAGCAGTTACGGTACTGGTCACGAGCAGTACTTC
TRBV6-5	few	TRBJ2-7	.	CASRSSVGHEQYF	TGTGCCAGCAGGTCTAGCGTCGGCCACGAGCAGTACTTC
TRBV29-1	.	TRBJ1-1	.	CSVEAQGSTEAFF	TGCAGCGTCGAAGCTCAGGGGAGCACTGAAGCTTTCTTT
TRBV7-2	.	TRBJ2-5	TRBD2	CASSLASGGTREQYF	TGTGCCAGCAGCTTAGCGAGCGGGGGGACACGGGAGCAGTACTTC
TRBV12-3/TRBV12-4	.	TRBJ2-7	TRBD1	CASSFGGTGIGYEQYF	TGTGCCAGCAGTTTTGGAGGGACAGGGATAGGGTACGAGCAGTACTTC
TRBV4-1	few	TRBJ2-7	.	CASSQDFRYEQYF	TGCGCCAGCAGCCAAGACTTTCGCTACGAGCAGTACTTC
TRBV7-2	.	TRBJ2-3	TRBD2	CASSPSGGRAGTDTQYF	TGTGCCAGCAGCCCCTCTGGCGGGAGGGCCGGCACAGATACGCAGTATTTT
TRBV6-5	.	TRBJ1-1	.	CASSYSGADTEAFF	TGTGCCAGCAGTTACTCAGGGGCCGACACTGAAGCTTTCTTT
TRBV13	.	TRBJ2-1	.	CASSSGNNEQFF	TGTGCCAGCAGCTCCGGCAACAATGAGCAGTTCTTC
TRBV7-9	few	TRBJ2-1	.	CASSPGYGSSYNEQFF	TGTGCCAGCAGCCCTGGGTATGGTAGCTCCTACAATGAGCAGTTCTTC
TRBV7-9	.	TRBJ2-2	.	CAGTSNTGERFF	TGTGCCGGCACTTCGAACACCGGGGAGCGGTTTTTT
TRBV7-2	.	TRBJ2-3	TRBD2	CACSLAPVLAGGADTQYF	TGTGCCTGCAGCTTGGCCCCTGTTTTAGCGGGAGGGGCAGATACGCAGTATTTT
TRBV4-2	.	TRBJ2-4	.	CASSQEGTDRLEQYF	TGTGCCAGCAGCCAAGAGGGGACTGACAGGTTAGAGCAGTACTTC
TRBV7-3	.	TRBJ2-3	TRBD2	CASSLGLGNTDTQYF	TGTGCCAGCAGCCTCGGACTAGGGAACACAGATACGCAGTATTTT
TRBV6-1	.	TRBJ2-3	TRBD1	CASRQSDRGSDTQYF	TGTGCCAGCCGTCAATCCGACAGGGGGTCAGATACGCAGTATTTT
TRBV6-6	few	TRBJ1-6	.	CASSLGGGNSPLHF	TGTGCCAGCAGTTTAGGGGGAGGCAATTCACCCCTCCACTTT
TRBV29-1	once	TRBJ2-1	TRBD1	CSVEDLGLQGRYNEQFF	TGCAGCGTTGAAGATCTTGGTTTACAGGGGCGGTACAATGAGCAGTTCTTC
TRBV21-1	.	TRBJ1-2	.	CASRGRRDPNAGDYGYTF	TGTGCCAGCAGGGGTAGGAGGGACCCCAACGCGGGGGACTATGGCTACACCTTC
TRBV15	.	TRBJ2-1	TRBD2	CATSRGGRGERDEQFF	TGTGCCACCAGCAGAGGCGGGAGGGGGGAGAGGGATGAGCAGTTCTTC
TRBV6-5	few	TRBJ2-3	.	CASSPPGTPTQYF	TGTGCCAGCAGCCCCCCCGGGACTCCCACGCAGTATTTT
TRBV10-3	.	TRBJ2-7	.	CATSIAETSYEQYF	TGTGCCACCAGTATAGCGGAGACCTCCTACGAGCAGTACTTC
TRBV29-1	.	TRBJ2-1	.	CSVDPKEEGAPYNKQFF	TGCAGCGTTGATCCTAAAGAAGAGGGAGCTCCCTACAATAAGCAGTTCTTC
TRBV5-1	.	TRBJ2-3	.	CASTYYIGGAVDTQYF	TGCGCCAGCACCTACTACATCGGAGGGGCGGTAGATACGCAGTATTTT
TRBV9	.	TRBJ2-1	.	CASSVGSGGPGEQFF	TGTGCCAGCAGCGTAGGGAGCGGAGGCCCGGGTGAGCAGTTCTTC
TRBV4-1	.	TRBJ2-5	TRBD2	CASSQEWTGGETQYF	TGCGCCAGCAGCCAAGAATGGACGGGAGGAGAGACCCAGTACTTC
TRBV2	once	TRBJ1-4	TRBD1	CASTEGTGGYEKLFF	TGTGCCAGCACCGAAGGAACAGGGGGCTATGAAAAACTGTTTTTT
TRBV7-2	few	TRBJ1-5	TRBD1	CASSLALKAGGDQPQHF	TGTGCCAGCAGCTTAGCGCTAAAGGCAGGGGGGGATCAGCCCCAGCATTTT
TRBV4-1	few	TRBJ2-1	TRBD1	CASSHSTGGGSYNEQFF	TGCGCCAGCAGCCATTCGACAGGGGGCGGTTCCTACAATGAGCAGTTCTTC
TRBV15	few	TRBJ1-4	.	CATSRDRSATNEKLFF	TGTGCCACCAGCAGAGACCGCAGCGCAACTAATGAAAAACTGTTTTTT
TRBV25-1	.	TRBJ2-7	.	CASSESIRDYEQYF	TGTGCCAGCAGTGAATCCATCCGGGACTACGAGCAGTACTTC
TRBV7-2	.	TRBJ2-1	.	CASSLSLTENNEQFF	TGTGCCAGCAGCTTATCTTTGACAGAGAACAATGAGCAGTTCTTC
TRBV7-3	.	TRBJ2-3	.	CASSLTADSPDTQYF	TGTGCCAGCAGCTTAACCGCGGATAGCCCAGATACGCAGTATTTT
TRBV6-5	many	TRBJ2-5	.	CASSYAGETQYF	TGTGCCAGCAGCTACGCTGGAGAGACCCAGTACTTC
TRBV6-2/TRBV6-3	few	TRBJ2-3	.	CASSPRILARYF	TGTGCCAGCAGTCCGAGGATTCTGGCCCGGTATTTT